A selection of T cell receptor beta chains follows, all from one sample in a study of blood T cell repertoires in COVID-19. Generated by immunoSEQ multiplex PCR, the TCRdb table keeps only in-frame clones and is missing some. The sample holds 150,000 to 250,000 clones, roughly 77% seen once. Sequenced material: peripheral blood. All receptors derive from a woman in her thirties or forties with COVID-19, enrolled during active disease. Both conserved end residues are part of each CDR3. Each record gives: clone size, V gene, J gene, D gene, CDR3 protein, CDR3 DNA. The D gene is left open where the match is weak. Rows give clone size only sometimes, using once, few, many, or a class for an expanded clone.

few	TRBV2	TRBJ1-1	TRBD1	CASSTQGGTEAFF	TGTGCCAGCAGTACACAGGGGGGCACTGAAGCTTTCTTT
few	TRBV7-2	TRBJ2-5	TRBD2	CASSLIGAGQETQYF	TGTGCCAGCAGCTTAATAGGAGCGGGGCAAGAGACCCAGTACTTC
.	TRBV3-1/TRBV3-2	TRBJ2-1	TRBD2	CASSRGGGAYNEQFF	TGTGCCAGCAGCCGAGGCGGGGGGGCCTACAATGAGCAGTTCTTC
.	TRBV6-5	TRBJ1-5	TRBD1	CAGGQVENQPQHF	TGTGCCGGCGGACAGGTCGAGAATCAGCCCCAGCATTTT
.	TRBV11-3	TRBJ2-3	.	CASSLVGDTSSTDTQYF	TGTGCCAGCAGCCTAGTGGGGGACACGTCTAGCACAGATACGCAGTATTTT
.	TRBV5-1	TRBJ2-5	.	CASRLDQETQYF	TGCGCCAGCAGACTAGACCAAGAGACCCAGTACTTC
.	TRBV5-1	TRBJ2-3	TRBD1	CASSFRSDRGADTQYF	TGCGCCAGCAGCTTCCGTTCGGACAGGGGAGCAGATACGCAGTATTTT
few	TRBV27	TRBJ1-1	TRBD1	CASSPLVGGETEAFF	TGTGCCAGCAGTCCCCTGGTAGGGGGCGAAACTGAAGCTTTCTTT
.	TRBV10-2	TRBJ1-5	.	CASSDSISNQPQHF	TGCGCCAGCAGCGACAGTATTAGCAATCAGCCCCAGCATTTT
.	TRBV3-1/TRBV3-2	TRBJ1-1	.	CASSHQGMNTEAFF	TGTGCCAGCAGCCATCAGGGAATGAACACTGAAGCTTTCTTT
.	TRBV13	TRBJ2-3	TRBD2	CASSSLGGIRGASTDTQYF	TGTGCCAGCAGCTCCCTCGGGGGGATAAGAGGGGCTAGCACAGATACGCAGTATTTT
.	TRBV10-1	TRBJ1-2	TRBD1	CASSESSISRGTVARFTF	TGCGCCAGCAGTGAGTCATCGATTTCGCGCGGGACAGTCGCTAGGTTCACCTTC
few	TRBV11-2	TRBJ2-1	TRBD2	CASSPGLAGGEQFF	TGTGCCAGCAGCCCCGGACTAGCGGGAGGTGAGCAGTTCTTC
.	TRBV7-9	TRBJ2-3	.	CASRTGMTDTQYF	TGTGCCAGCAGGACGGGGATGACAGATACGCAGTATTTT
.	TRBV5-6	TRBJ2-3	TRBD2	CASSPGLVGSDTQYF	TGTGCCAGCAGCCCGGGACTAGTTGGCTCAGATACGCAGTATTTT
few	TRBV2	TRBJ1-5	.	CASSDEGQPQHF	TGTGCCAGCAGTGATGAGGGTCAGCCCCAGCATTTT
.	TRBV12-3/TRBV12-4	TRBJ2-7	.	CASSFRGLDEQYF	TGTGCCAGCAGTTTTCGTGGCCTTGATGAGCAGTACTTC
.	TRBV27	TRBJ1-1	TRBD1	CASRYLSGGLNTEAFF	TGTGCCAGCAGGTACCTTTCAGGGGGTTTGAACACTGAAGCTTTCTTT
.	TRBV30	TRBJ1-1	TRBD1	CAWMTGANTEAFF	TGTGCCTGGATGACAGGGGCGAACACTGAAGCTTTCTTT
.	TRBV10-3	TRBJ2-3	TRBD1	CAIKGTGKSTDTQYF	TGTGCCATCAAAGGGACAGGGAAGAGCACAGATACGCAGTATTTT
.	TRBV6-5	TRBJ2-7	TRBD1	CASSLQGAASYEQYF	TGTGCCAGCAGCTTACAGGGGGCTGCATCCTACGAGCAGTACTTC
few	TRBV5-4	TRBJ2-7	TRBD1	CASSVGQGAWEQYF	TGTGCCAGCAGCGTGGGACAGGGGGCCTGGGAGCAGTACTTC
.	TRBV4-2	TRBJ1-5	.	CASSQVSRTGGNQPQHF	TGTGCCAGCAGCCAAGTGAGCCGAACGGGGGGCAATCAGCCCCAGCATTTT
.	TRBV29-1	TRBJ1-2	.	CSVARGGYSLF	TGCAGCGTTGCCCGGGGGGGCTATTCCTTATTC
.	TRBV7-8	TRBJ2-4	TRBD2	CASSLARRGGTNILAKNIQYF	TGTGCCAGCAGCTTAGCGCGGCGGGGGGGAACAAATATACTAGCCAAAAACATTCAGTACTTC
.	TRBV5-1	TRBJ2-3	.	CASRGRTDPTDTQYF	TGCGCCAGCAGGGGCAGGACAGACCCCACAGATACGCAGTATTTT
.	TRBV19	TRBJ1-2	TRBD1	CASRSGTVRGYTF	TGTGCCAGTAGATCGGGGACAGTAAGAGGCTACACCTTC
.	TRBV7-9	TRBJ2-1	TRBD1	CASSLPRQGHSYNEQFF	TGTGCCAGCAGCTTGCCCCGACAGGGTCACTCCTACAATGAGCAGTTCTTC
.	TRBV27	TRBJ1-2	TRBD1	CASSPEGADGYTF	TGTGCCAGCAGTCCAGAGGGGGCTGACGGCTACACCTTC
.	TRBV6-1	TRBJ2-7	TRBD1	CASSERDRYEQYF	TGTGCCAGCAGTGAACGGGACAGGTACGAGCAGTACTTC
.	TRBV5-6	TRBJ1-5	TRBD1	CASSLGQGSRAQHF	TGTGCCAGCAGCTTGGGACAGGGCTCTAGAGCCCAGCATTTT
.	TRBV4-3	TRBJ1-5	.	CASSQDRMGDQPQHF	TGCGCCAGCAGCCAAGATCGGATGGGCGATCAGCCCCAGCATTTT
.	TRBV5-1	TRBJ2-5	TRBD1	CASSRTGGKETQYF	TGCGCCAGCAGCCGGACAGGGGGCAAAGAGACCCAGTACTTC
.	TRBV11-2	TRBJ1-4	TRBD1	CASSPNRGEGEKLFF	TGTGCCAGCAGCCCAAACAGGGGAGAAGGTGAAAAACTGTTTTTT
.	TRBV5-1	TRBJ1-1	TRBD1	CASSPLPTGGFNTEAFF	TGCGCCAGCAGCCCGCTACCAACAGGGGGCTTCAACACTGAAGCTTTCTTT
.	TRBV19	TRBJ2-2	TRBD1	CASSIGRQGAGELFF	TGTGCCAGTAGTATAGGAAGACAGGGAGCCGGGGAGCTGTTTTTT
.	TRBV10-1	TRBJ2-5	TRBD2	CASSESGGSQETQYF	TGCGCCAGCAGTGAATCGGGAGGGTCCCAAGAGACCCAGTACTTC
.	TRBV13	TRBJ2-7	TRBD2	CASSLPGLAAPYEQYF	TGTGCCAGCAGTCTACCGGGACTAGCGGCTCCCTACGAGCAGTACTTC
.	TRBV5-1	TRBJ1-2	TRBD1	CASSLGGGRYGYTF	TGCGCCAGCAGCTTGGGAGGGGGCCGCTATGGCTACACCTTC
.	TRBV4-1	TRBJ1-2	TRBD1	CASSRDRSEYGYTF	TGCGCCAGCAGCAGGGACAGGTCCGAATATGGCTACACCTTC
few	TRBV2	TRBJ2-1	TRBD2	CASSERLAGGEEQFF	TGTGCCAGCAGTGAAAGGCTAGCGGGAGGTGAAGAGCAGTTCTTC
.	TRBV18	TRBJ1-3	.	CASSPSGGSSGNTIYF	TGTGCCAGCTCACCAAGCGGGGGTTCCTCTGGAAACACCATATATTTT
.	TRBV5-1	TRBJ1-2	.	CASSLAGEGDGYTF	TGCGCCAGCAGCTTGGCTGGAGAGGGGGATGGCTACACCTTC
.	TRBV5-5	TRBJ2-7	.	CASSISEGQVAYEQYF	TGTGCCAGCAGCATCTCGGAGGGGCAGGTAGCCTACGAGCAGTACTTC
.	TRBV9	TRBJ2-3	.	CASSVEGAHTDTQYF	TGTGCCAGCAGCGTAGAAGGGGCCCACACAGATACGCAGTATTTT
.	TRBV7-3	TRBJ1-6	.	CASSLKGGVGGSPLHF	TGTGCCAGCAGCTTAAAAGGAGGGGTCGGGGGATCACCCCTCCACTTT
.	TRBV3-1/TRBV3-2	TRBJ2-7	.	CASSRSSGTRLREQYF	TGTGCCAGCAGCCGAAGTTCAGGTACTAGACTACGAGAGCAGTACTTC
few	TRBV5-1	TRBJ2-1	TRBD2	CASSLSGIAGGPNEQFF	TGCGCCAGCAGCTTGTCGGGGATAGCGGGAGGCCCCAATGAGCAGTTCTTC
.	TRBV27	TRBJ2-7	TRBD2	CASSLGLAHEQYF	TGTGCCAGCAGTCTAGGACTAGCCCACGAGCAGTACTTC
.	TRBV3-1/TRBV3-2	TRBJ2-2	TRBD2	CASSQLAGRAGELFF	TGTGCCAGCAGCCAACTAGCGGGAAGGGCCGGGGAGCTGTTTTTT
.	TRBV7-9	TRBJ2-7	.	CASSRVPYEQYF	TGTGCCAGCAGCCGAGTACCCTACGAGCAGTACTTC
.	TRBV30	TRBJ1-2	TRBD1	CAWSVPPGGGYTF	TGTGCCTGGAGTGTTCCCCCAGGGGGCGGCTACACCTTC
once	TRBV5-1	TRBJ2-3	TRBD2	CASSLAPGTSLTDTQYF	TGCGCCAGCAGCTTGGCTCCCGGGACTAGCCTAACAGATACGCAGTATTTT
.	TRBV7-2	TRBJ1-2	.	CASRLPGQSEGYTF	TGTGCCAGCAGACTTCCGGGACAATCAGAGGGCTACACCTTC